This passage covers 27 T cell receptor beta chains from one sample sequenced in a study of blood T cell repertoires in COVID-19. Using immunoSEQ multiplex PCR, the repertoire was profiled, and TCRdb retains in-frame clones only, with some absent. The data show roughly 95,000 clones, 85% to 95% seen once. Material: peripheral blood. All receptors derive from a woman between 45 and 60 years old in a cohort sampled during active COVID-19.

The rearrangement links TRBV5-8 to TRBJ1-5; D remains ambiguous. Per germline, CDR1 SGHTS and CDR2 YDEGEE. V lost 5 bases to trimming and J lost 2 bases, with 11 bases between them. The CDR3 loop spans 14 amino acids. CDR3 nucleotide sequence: TGTGCCAGCAGACACTCGGGTGGCAATCAGCCCCAGCATTTT. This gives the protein CASRHSGGNQPQHF.

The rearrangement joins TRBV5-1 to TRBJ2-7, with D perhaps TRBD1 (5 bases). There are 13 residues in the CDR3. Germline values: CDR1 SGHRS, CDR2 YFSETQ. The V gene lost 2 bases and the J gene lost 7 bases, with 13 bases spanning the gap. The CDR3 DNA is TGCGCCAGCAGCTTAGCAGGGTCTCGGGAGCAGTACTTC. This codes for CASSLAGSREQYF. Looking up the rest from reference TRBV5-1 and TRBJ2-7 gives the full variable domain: KAGVTQTPRYLIKTRGQQVTLSCSPISGHRSVSWYQQTPGQGLQFLFEYFSETQRNKGNFPGRFSGRQFSNSRSEMNVSTLELGDSALYLCASSLAGSREQYFGPGTRLTVT.

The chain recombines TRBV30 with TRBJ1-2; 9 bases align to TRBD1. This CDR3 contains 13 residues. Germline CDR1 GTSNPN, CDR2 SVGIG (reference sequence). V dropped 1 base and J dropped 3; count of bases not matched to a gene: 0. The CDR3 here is CAWSGQGDYGYTF. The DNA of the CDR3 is TGTGCCTGGAGTGGACAGGGGGACTATGGCTACACCTTC. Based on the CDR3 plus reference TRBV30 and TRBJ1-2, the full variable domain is SQTIHQWPATLVQPVGSPLSLECTVEGTSNPNLYWYRQAAGRGLQLLFYSVGIGQISSEVPQNLSASRPQDRQFILSSKKLLLSDSGFYLCAWSGQGDYGYTFGSGTRLTVV.

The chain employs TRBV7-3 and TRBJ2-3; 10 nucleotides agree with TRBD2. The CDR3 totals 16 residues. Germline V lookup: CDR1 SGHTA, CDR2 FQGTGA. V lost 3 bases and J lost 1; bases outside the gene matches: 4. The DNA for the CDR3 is TGTGCCAGCAGCTTGGCTAGCGGGAGTGGCACAGATACGCAGTATTTT. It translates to CASSLASGSGTDTQYF.

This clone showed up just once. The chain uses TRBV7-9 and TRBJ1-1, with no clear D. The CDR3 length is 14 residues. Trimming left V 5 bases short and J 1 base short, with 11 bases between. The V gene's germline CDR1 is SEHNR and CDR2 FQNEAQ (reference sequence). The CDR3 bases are TGTGCCAGCAGCGAGGGCGCCACGAACACTGAAGCTTTCTTT. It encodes CASSEGATNTEAFF.

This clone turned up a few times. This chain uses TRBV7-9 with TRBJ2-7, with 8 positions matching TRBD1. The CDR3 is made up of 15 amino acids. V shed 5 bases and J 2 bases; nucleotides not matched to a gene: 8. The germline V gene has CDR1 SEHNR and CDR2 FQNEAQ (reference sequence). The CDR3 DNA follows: TGTGCCAGCAGCAAAACCGGACAGGGAACCTACGAGCAGTACTTC. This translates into CASSKTGQGTYEQYF.

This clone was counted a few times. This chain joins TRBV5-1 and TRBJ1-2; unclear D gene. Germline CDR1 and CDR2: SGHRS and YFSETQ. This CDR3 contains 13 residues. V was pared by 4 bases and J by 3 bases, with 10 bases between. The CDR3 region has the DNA TGCGCCAGCAGCGCGGCAGCACACTATGGCTACACCTTC. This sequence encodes CASSAAAHYGYTF.

DNA for the CDR3: TGCGCCAGCAGCAAACGGACTGGAAACAATGAGCAGTTCTTC. It is translated as CASSKRTGNNEQFF. V gene TRBV5-1 combines with J gene TRBJ2-1, with D perhaps matching TRBD2 (5 bases). Germline lookup yields CDR1 SGHRS and CDR2 YFSETQ. The CDR3 totals 14 residues. Trimming took off 4 bases at V and 5 bases at J, with 13 bases between the two ends.

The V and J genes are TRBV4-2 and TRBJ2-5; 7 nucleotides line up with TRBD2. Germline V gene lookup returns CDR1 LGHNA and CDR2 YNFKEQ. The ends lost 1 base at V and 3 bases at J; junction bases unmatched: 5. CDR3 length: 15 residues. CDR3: CASSQGGGMEETQYF. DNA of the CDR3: TGTGCCAGCAGCCAAGGGGGGGGGATGGAAGAGACCCAGTACTTC.

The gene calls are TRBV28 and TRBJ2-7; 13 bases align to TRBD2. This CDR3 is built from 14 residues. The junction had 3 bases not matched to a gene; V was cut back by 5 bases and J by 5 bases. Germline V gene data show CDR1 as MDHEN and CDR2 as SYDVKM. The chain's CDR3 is CASSRTSGRNEQYF. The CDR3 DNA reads TGTGCCAGCAGTCGGACTAGCGGGAGAAACGAGCAGTACTTC.

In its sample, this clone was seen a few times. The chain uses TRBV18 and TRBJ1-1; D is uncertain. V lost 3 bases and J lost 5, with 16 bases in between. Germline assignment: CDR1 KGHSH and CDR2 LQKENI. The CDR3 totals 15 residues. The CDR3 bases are TGTGCCAGCTCACCGTTAACCGGGGTAGGAACTGAAGCTTTCTTT. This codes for CASSPLTGVGTEAFF.

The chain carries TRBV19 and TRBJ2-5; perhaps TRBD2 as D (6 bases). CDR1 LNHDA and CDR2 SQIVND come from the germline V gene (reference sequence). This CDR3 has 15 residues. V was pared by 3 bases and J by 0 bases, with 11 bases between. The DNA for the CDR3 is TGTGCCAGTAGTATCGCAGCGGGCAACCAAGAGACCCAGTACTTC. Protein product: CASSIAAGNQETQYF.

This CDR3 reads CASSLKGGGVGDEQYF. The CDR3 DNA is TGTGCCAGCAGTTTAAAAGGGGGTGGGGTCGGAGACGAGCAGTACTTC. The rearrangement joins TRBV27 to TRBJ2-7; perhaps TRBD1 as D (6 bases). Trimming removed 2 bases at V and 5 bases at J, with 19 bases between. The V gene's germline CDR1 is MNHEY and CDR2 SMNVEV (reference sequence). This CDR3 is built from 16 residues.

In DNA, the CDR3 is TGTGCCAGCAGTGAGGGGCGGTTCAATCAGCCCCAGCATTTT. Translation gives CASSEGRFNQPQHF. This sequence joins TRBV25-1 and TRBJ1-5; D perhaps matches TRBD1 (5 bases). Trimming cost V 3 bases and J 3 bases, with 9 bases left between them. Per germline, CDR1 MGHDK and CDR2 SYGVNS. The CDR3 consists of 14 residues.

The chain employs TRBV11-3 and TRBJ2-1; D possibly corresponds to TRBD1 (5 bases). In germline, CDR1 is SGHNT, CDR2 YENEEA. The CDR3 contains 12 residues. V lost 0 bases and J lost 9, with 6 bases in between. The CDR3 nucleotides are TGTGCCAGCAGCTTAGACAGGGCTGAGCAGTTCTTC. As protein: CASSLDRAEQFF.

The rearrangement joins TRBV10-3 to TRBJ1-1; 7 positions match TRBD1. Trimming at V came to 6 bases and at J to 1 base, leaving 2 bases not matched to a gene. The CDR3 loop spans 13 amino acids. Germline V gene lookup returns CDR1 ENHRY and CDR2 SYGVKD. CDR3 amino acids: CAIRGQENTEAFF. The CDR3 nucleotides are TGTGCCATCAGAGGACAGGAGAACACTGAAGCTTTCTTT.

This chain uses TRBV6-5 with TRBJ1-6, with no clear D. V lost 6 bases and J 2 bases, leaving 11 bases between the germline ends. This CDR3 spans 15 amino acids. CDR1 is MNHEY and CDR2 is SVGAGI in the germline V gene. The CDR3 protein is CASSAVDTYNSPLHF. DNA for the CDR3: TGTGCCAGCAGCGCAGTAGACACCTATAATTCACCCCTCCACTTT.

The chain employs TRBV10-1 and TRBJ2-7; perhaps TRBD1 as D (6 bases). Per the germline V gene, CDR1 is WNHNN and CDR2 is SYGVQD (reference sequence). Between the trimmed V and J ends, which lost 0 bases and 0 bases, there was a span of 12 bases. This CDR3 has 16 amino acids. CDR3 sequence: CASSESSGASSYEQYF. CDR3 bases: TGCGCCAGCAGTGAGTCCTCAGGGGCATCCTCCTACGAGCAGTACTTC.

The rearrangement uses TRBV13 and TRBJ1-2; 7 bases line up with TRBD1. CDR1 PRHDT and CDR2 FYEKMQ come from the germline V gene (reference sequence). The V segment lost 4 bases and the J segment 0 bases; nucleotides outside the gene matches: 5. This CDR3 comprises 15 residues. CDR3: CASSSTGEANYGYTF. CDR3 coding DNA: TGTGCCAGCAGCTCAACAGGGGAAGCTAACTATGGCTACACCTTC. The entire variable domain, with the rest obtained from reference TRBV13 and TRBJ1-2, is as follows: AAGVIQSPRHLIKEKRETATLKCYPIPRHDTVYWYQQGPGQDPQFLISFYEKMQSDKGSIPDRFSAQQFSDYHSELNMSSLELGDSALYFCASSSTGEANYGYTFGSGTRLTVV.

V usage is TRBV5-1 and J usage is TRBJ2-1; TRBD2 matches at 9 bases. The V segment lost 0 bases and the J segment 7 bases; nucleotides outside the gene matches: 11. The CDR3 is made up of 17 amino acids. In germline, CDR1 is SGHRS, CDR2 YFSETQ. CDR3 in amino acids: CASSLVPAGGLGNEQFF. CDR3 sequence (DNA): TGCGCCAGCAGCTTGGTGCCGGCGGGAGGGCTGGGGAATGAGCAGTTCTTC.

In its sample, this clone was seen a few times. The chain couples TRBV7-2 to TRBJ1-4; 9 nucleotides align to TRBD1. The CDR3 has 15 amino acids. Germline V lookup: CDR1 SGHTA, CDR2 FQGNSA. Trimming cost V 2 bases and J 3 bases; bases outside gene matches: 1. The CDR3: CASSLRQGANEKLFF. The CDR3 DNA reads TGTGCCAGCAGCTTAAGACAGGGGGCTAATGAAAAACTGTTTTTT.

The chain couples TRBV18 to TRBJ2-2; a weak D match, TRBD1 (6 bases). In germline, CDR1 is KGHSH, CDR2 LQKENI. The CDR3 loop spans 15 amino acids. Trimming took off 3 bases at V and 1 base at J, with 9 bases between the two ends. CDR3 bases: TGTGCCAGCTCACCCTACAGGGAGAACACCGGGGAGCTGTTTTTT. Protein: CASSPYRENTGELFF.

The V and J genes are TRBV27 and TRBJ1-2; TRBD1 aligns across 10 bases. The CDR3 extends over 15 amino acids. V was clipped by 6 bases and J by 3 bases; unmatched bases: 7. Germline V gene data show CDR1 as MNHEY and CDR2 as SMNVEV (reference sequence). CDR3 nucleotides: TGTGCCAGCAGACCGACAGGGGGCGCAGACTATGGCTACACCTTC. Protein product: CASRPTGGADYGYTF.

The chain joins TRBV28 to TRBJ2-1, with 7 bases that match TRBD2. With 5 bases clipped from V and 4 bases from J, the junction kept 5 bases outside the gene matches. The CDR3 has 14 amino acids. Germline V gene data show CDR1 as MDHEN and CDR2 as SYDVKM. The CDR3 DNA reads TGTGCCAGCAGTCCCCCCGGGGGGTACAATGAGCAGTTCTTC. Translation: CASSPPGGYNEQFF.

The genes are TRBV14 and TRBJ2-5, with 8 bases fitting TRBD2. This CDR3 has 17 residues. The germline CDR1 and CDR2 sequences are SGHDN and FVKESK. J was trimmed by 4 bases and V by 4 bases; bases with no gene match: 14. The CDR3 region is CASSPPGTRSWGETQYF. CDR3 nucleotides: TGTGCCAGCAGCCCTCCCGGGACTAGATCGTGGGGAGAGACCCAGTACTTC. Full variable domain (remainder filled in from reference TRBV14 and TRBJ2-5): EAGVTQFPSHSVIEKGQTVTLRCDPISGHDNLYWYRRVMGKEIKFLLHFVKESKQDESGMPNNRFLAERTGGTYSTLKVQPAELEDSGVYFCASSPPGTRSWGETQYFGPGTRLLVL.

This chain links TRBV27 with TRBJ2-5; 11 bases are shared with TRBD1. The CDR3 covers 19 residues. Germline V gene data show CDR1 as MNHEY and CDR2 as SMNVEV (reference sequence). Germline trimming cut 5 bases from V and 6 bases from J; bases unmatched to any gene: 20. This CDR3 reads CASSTFGTGGPRGLQTQYF. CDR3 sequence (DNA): TGTGCCAGCAGTACGTTCGGGACAGGGGGACCTAGGGGGCTTCAGACCCAGTACTTC.

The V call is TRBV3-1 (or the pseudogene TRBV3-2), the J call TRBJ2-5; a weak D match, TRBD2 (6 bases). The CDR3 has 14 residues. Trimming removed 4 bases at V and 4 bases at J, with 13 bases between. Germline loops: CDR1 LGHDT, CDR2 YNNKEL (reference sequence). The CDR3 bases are TGTGCCAGCAGCCCTTTAGCGGTCGGAGAGACCCAGTACTTC. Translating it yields CASSPLAVGETQYF.